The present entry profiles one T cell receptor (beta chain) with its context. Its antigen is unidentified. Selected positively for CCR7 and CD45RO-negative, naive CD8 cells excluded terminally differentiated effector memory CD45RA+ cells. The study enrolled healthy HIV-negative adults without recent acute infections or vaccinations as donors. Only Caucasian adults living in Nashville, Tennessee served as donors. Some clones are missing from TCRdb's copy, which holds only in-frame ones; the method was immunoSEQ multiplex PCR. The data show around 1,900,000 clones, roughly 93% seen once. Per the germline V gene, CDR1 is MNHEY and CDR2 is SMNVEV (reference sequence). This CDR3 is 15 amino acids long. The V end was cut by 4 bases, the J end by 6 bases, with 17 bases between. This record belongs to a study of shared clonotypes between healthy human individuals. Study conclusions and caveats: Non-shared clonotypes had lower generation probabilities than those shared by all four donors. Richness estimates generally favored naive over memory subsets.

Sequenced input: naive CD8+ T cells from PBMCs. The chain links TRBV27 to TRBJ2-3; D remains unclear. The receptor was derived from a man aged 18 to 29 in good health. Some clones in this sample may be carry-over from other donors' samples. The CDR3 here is CASSSERLGSDTQYF. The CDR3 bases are TGTGCCAGCAGTTCTGAGCGTCTGGGCTCGGATACGCAGTATTTT.